This TCR beta chain originates from a study of T cell responses to AZD1222 COVID-19 vaccine. Broader study findings: White British people made up most donors, females outnumbered males, and clonal diversity was possibly underestimated.

Concerning this clone itself: Its antigen is unknown.

Clones were sequenced by immunoSEQ multiplex PCR, and TCRdb holds only the in-frame ones, with some missing. This sample yields almost 95,000 clones, of which roughly 85% are seen a single time; more than 4% belongs to the top ten. This CDR3 contains 12 residues. V gave up 3 bases and J gave up 8 bases, with 13 bases separating them. Per germline, CDR1 DFQATT and CDR2 SNEGSKA (reference sequence). The source is an adult who received the AZD1222 COVID-19 vaccine. The chain links TRBV20-1 to TRBJ1-2; possibly TRBD1 for D (6 bases). The sequencing here drew on peripheral blood, taken 28 days after the second AZD1222 dose. The CDR3 nucleotides read TGCAGTGCTAGTGAGTACAGGGACGGCTACACCTTC. Its translation: CSASEYRDGYTF.